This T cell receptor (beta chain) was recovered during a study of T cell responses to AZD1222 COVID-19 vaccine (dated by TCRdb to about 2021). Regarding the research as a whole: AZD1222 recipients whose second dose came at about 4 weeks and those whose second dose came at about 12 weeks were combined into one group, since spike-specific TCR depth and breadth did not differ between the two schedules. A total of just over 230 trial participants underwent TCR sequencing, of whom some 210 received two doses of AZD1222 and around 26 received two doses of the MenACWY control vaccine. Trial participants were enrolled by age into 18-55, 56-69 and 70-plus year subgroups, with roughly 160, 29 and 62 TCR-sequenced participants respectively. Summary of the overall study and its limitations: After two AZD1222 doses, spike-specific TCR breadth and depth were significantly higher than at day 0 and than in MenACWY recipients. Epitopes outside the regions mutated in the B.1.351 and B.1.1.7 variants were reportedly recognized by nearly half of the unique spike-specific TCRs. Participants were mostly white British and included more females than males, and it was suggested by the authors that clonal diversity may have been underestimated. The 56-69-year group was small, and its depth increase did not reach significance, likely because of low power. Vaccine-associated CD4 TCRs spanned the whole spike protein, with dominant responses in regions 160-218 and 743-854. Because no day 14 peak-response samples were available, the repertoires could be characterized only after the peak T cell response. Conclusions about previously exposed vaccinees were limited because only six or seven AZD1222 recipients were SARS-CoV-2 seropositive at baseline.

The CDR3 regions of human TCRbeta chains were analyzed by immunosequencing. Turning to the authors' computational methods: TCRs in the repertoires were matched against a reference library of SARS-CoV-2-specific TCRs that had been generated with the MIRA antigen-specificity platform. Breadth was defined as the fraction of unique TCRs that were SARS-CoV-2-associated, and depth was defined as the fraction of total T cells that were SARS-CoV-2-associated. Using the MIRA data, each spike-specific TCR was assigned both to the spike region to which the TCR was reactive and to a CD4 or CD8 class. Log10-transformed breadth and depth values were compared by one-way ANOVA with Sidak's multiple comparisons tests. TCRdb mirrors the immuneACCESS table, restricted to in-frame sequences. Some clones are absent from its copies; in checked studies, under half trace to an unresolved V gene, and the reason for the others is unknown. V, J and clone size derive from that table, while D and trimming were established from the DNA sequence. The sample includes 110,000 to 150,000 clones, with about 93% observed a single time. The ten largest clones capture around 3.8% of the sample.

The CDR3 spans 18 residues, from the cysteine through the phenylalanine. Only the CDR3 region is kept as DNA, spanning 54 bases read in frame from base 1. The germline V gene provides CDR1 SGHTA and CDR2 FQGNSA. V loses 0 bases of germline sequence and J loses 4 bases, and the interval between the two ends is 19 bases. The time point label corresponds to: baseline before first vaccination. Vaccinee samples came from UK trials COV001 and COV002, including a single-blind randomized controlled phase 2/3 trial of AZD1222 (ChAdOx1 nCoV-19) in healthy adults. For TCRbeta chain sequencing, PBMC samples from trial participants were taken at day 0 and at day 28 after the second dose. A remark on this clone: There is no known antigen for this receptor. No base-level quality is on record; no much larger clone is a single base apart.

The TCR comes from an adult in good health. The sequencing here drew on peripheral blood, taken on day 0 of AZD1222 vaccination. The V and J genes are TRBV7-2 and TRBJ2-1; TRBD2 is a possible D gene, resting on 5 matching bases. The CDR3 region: CASSLAVSASGMYNEQFF. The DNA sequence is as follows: TGTGCCAGCAGCTTAGCAGTGTCCGCCTCCGGGATGTACAATGAGCAGTTCTTC.